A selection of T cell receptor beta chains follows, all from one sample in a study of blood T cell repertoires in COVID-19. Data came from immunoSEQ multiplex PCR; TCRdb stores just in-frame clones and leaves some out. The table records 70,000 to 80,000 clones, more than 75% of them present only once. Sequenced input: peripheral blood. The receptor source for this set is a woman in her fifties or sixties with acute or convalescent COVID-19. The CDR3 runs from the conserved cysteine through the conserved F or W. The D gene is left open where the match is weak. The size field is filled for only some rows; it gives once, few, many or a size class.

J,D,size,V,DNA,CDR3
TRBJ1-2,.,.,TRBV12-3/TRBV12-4,TGTGCCAGCATCCAGGGGAACTATGGCTACACCTTC,CASIQGNYGYTF
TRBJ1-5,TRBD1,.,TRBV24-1,TGTGCCACCAGTGACTCCGGGCCCGGGACAGGGATCGGGCCTAGCAATCAGCCCCAGCATTTT,CATSDSGPGTGIGPSNQPQHF
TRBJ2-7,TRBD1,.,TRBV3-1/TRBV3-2,TGTGCCAGCAGCCCCCGACAGGGGGCCTACGAGCAGTACTTC,CASSPRQGAYEQYF
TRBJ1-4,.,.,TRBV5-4,TGTGCCAGCAGCGCGACGGGGTATAATGAAAAACTGTTTTTT,CASSATGYNEKLFF
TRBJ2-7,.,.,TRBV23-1,TGCGCCAGCAGTCAATCGCCTAGCTCCTACGAGCAGTACTTC,CASSQSPSSYEQYF
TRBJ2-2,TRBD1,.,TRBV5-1,TGCGCCAGCAGCTTGAGGCAGGGGGTCGGGGAGCTGTTTTTT,CASSLRQGVGELFF
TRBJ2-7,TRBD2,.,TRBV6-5,TGTGCCACCGAACGGGGCGGGAGCTCCTACGAGCAGTACTTC,CATERGGSSYEQYF
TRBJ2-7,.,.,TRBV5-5,TGTGCCAGCAGCTCCGGACAGTTACCCTACGAGCAGTACTTC,CASSSGQLPYEQYF
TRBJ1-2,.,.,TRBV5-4,TGTGCCAGCAGCTTGGTGGGGGCCCCTAACTATGGCTACACCTTC,CASSLVGAPNYGYTF
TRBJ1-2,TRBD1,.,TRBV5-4,TGTGCCAGCAGCTCCAAGCCGGGACAGGGGGCGTTTTACCATAACTATGGCTACACCTTC,CASSSKPGQGAFYHNYGYTF
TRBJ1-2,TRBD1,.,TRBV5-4,TGTGCCAGCAGCTTTTCGGACAGGCCTTATGGCTACACCTTC,CASSFSDRPYGYTF
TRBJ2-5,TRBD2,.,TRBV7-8,TGTGCCAGCAGCATCGGACTAGCGGACAGCCAAGAGACCCAGTACTTC,CASSIGLADSQETQYF
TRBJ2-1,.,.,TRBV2,TGTGCCAGCGGCGGCGGGGTCGGGGAGAATGAGCAGTTCTTC,CASGGGVGENEQFF
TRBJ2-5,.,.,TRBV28,TGTGCCACCACAGCGCCACAGGCCCGCCGAGAGACCCAGTACTTC,CATTAPQARRETQYF
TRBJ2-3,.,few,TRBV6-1,TGTGCCAGCAGTGAATCCGAAACTAGCACAGATACGCAGTATTTT,CASSESETSTDTQYF
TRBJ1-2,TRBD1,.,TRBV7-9,TGTGCCAGCAGCTTAGCCGGGACAGGGAGTACGCTCTATGGCTACACCTTC,CASSLAGTGSTLYGYTF
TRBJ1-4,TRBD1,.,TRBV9,TGTGCCAGCAGCCCCTCTAATGGACAGGGCTATACAACTAATGAAAAACTGTTTTTT,CASSPSNGQGYTTNEKLFF
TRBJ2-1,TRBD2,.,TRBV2,TGTGCCAGCGCGGGACTAGTCCGCGATGAGCAGTTCTTC,CASAGLVRDEQFF
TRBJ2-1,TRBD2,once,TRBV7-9,TGTGCCAGCAGCAGACACTCTTCTAGCGGGGGGGTATACAATGAGCAGTTCTTC,CASSRHSSSGGVYNEQFF
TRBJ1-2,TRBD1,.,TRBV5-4,TGTGCCAGCAGCTTGGGTGGACAGGGGAACTATGGCTACACCTTC,CASSLGGQGNYGYTF
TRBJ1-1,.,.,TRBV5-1,TGCGCCAGCAGCTTCGGGAACACTGAAGCTTTCTTT,CASSFGNTEAFF
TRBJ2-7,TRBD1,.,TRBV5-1,TGCGCCAGCAGCCCCCGGGACAGCTCCTACGAGCAGTACTTC,CASSPRDSSYEQYF
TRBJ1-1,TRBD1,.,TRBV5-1,TGCGCCAGCAGCAGGGGACAGTTAAACACTGAAGCTTTCTTT,CASSRGQLNTEAFF
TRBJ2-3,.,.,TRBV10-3,TGTGCCATCAGCCGCCGGGGGGCCCAGGCGGAGGATACGCAGTATTTT,CAISRRGAQAEDTQYF
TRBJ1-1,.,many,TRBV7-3,TGTGCCAGCAGCGTACAGGGGAACACTGAAGCTTTCTTT,CASSVQGNTEAFF
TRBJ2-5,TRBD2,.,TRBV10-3,TGTGCCATCAGTGGGGGAGGGGAGACTGAGACCCAGTACTTC,CAISGGGETETQYF
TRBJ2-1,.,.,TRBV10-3,TGTGCCATCAGTGAGTATAGGGGAGAGCAGTTCTTC,CAISEYRGEQFF
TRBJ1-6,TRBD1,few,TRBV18,TGTGCCAGCTCACGTTCTCCCGGGACAGCTTCAAATTCACCCCTCCACTTT,CASSRSPGTASNSPLHF
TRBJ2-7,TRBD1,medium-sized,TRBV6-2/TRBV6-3,TGTGCCAGCAGTTACGGATCAGGACAGGGGATCTTCGGTGAGCAGTACTTC,CASSYGSGQGIFGEQYF
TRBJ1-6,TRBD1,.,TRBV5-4,TGTGCCAGCAGTTTGGACAGGGAGGGTTATTCACCCCTCCACTTT,CASSLDREGYSPLHF
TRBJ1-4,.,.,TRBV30,TGTGCCTGGAGGGTGGAAGCGGGTGAAAAACTGTTTTTT,CAWRVEAGEKLFF
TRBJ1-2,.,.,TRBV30,TGTGCCTGGAGCGCAGGGGTCTCGAATGGCTACACCTTC,CAWSAGVSNGYTF
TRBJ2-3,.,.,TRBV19,TGTGCCAGTAGGGGCAGGGAGGTTGATACGCAGTATTTT,CASRGREVDTQYF
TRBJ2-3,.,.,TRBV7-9,TGTGCCAGCAGCTTAATGGGGGCCAGCACAGATACGCAGTATTTT,CASSLMGASTDTQYF
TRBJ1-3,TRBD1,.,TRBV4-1,TGCGCCAGCAGCCACGACAGGGCGGCCAACACCATATATTTT,CASSHDRAANTIYF
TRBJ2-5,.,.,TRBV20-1,TGCAGTGCTCTCCGAGGAGAGACCCAGTACTTC,CSALRGETQYF
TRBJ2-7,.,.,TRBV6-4,TGTGCCAGCATTATGGACAGTCCCTACGAGCAGTACTTC,CASIMDSPYEQYF
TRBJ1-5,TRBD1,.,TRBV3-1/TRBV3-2,TGTGCCAGCAGCCCCGACAGGGGATCTGGCAATCAGCCCCAGCATTTT,CASSPDRGSGNQPQHF
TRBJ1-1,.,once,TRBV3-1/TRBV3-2,TGTGCCAGCAGCCAAGCAGGTGAAGCTTTCTTT,CASSQAGEAFF
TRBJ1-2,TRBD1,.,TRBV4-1,TGCGCCAGCAGTCGCACCGGGACAGGGAACTATGGCTACACCTTC,CASSRTGTGNYGYTF
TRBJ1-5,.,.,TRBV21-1,TGTGCCAGCAGCCGCGGGCACTGGCATTACGAGCGGGTTAGCAATCAGCCCCAGCATTTT,CASSRGHWHYERVSNQPQHF
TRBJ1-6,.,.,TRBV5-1,TGCGCCAGCAGCTTGGTCCCGCGGACTTCCTCTGATAATTCACCCCTCCACTTT,CASSLVPRTSSDNSPLHF
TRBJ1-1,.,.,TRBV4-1,TGCGCCAGCAGCCCACAGGGATGGACTGAAGCTTTCTTT,CASSPQGWTEAFF
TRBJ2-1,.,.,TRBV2,TGTGCCAGCCAGGACCCGGGAGCTGGCCTCCATGAGCAGTTCTTC,CASQDPGAGLHEQFF
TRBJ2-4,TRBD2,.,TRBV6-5,TGTGCCAGCAGGAGGGGACTAGCGGGAGTTCAGTACTTC,CASRRGLAGVQYF
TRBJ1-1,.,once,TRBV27,TGTGCCAGCAGGCAGGCAGGGCTGAACACTGAAGCTTTCTTT,CASRQAGLNTEAFF
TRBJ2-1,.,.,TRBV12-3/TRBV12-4,TGTGCCAGCAGTTCTGCGGGGTACAATGAGCAGTTCTTC,CASSSAGYNEQFF
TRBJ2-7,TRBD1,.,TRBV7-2,TGTGCCAGCAGCTTAACGGCAGGGGGCTCTTACGAGCAGTACTTC,CASSLTAGGSYEQYF
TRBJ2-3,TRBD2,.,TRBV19,TGTGCCAGTAGTAGGCGGGGGGATACGCAGTATTTT,CASSRRGDTQYF
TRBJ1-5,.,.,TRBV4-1,TGCGCCAGCAGCCAAGCGGACTGGGGGGGGATGACTCAGCCCCAGCATTTT,CASSQADWGGMTQPQHF
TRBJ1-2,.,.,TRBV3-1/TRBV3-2,TGTGCCAGCAGCCACGCAAGTCGGGGTAGCTACACCTTC,CASSHASRGSYTF
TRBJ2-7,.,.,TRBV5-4,TGTGCCAGCAGCTTAGGTTACAGCTACGAGCAGTACTTC,CASSLGYSYEQYF
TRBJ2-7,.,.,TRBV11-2,TGTGCCAGCAGCTTAGATCGTGGCAGGGCCTACGAGCAGTACTTC,CASSLDRGRAYEQYF
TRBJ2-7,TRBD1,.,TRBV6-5,TGTGCCAGCAGGCAACAGGGGGTGTCCTACGAGCAGTACTTC,CASRQQGVSYEQYF
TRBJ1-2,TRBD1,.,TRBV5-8,TGTGCCAGCAGACCAGGGGGATCCGGCTACACCTTC,CASRPGGSGYTF
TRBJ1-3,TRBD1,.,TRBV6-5,TGTGCCAGCACCTCCCTTGACAGGGCTGGAAACACCATATATTTT,CASTSLDRAGNTIYF
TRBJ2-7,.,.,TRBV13,TGTGCCACCCCTAGAACAAGGTCTCCCTACGAGCAGTACTTC,CATPRTRSPYEQYF
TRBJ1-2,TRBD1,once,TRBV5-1,TGCGCCAGCAGCTGGGGACAGGGGATTGGCTACACCTTC,CASSWGQGIGYTF
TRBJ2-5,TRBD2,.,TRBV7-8,TGTGCCAGCAGCCGACATAATTACGGGGGGGCCCAGTACTTC,CASSRHNYGGAQYF
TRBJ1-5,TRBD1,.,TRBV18,TGTGCCAGCTCACCGGACAGGGCAAATCAGCCCCAGCATTTT,CASSPDRANQPQHF